Following are 26 T cell receptor beta chains from one sample sequenced in a study of regulatory T cells in long-lasting Graves disease. CDR3-region Arm-PCR and iRepertoire HTBI primers produced the TCR beta libraries. TCRdb re-called the multiplex PCR reads with MiXCR, one entry per CDR3 protein. The sample has 520,000 or so distinct CDR3 sequences, more than 10% seen once. Time point denoted: newly diagnosed GD, antithyroid drugs for less than 3 months. The TCR library was made from RNA that had been extracted from PBMCs in TRIzol. These same records also appear under a second study, on T cells in Graves' hyperthyroidism and ophthalmopathy.

Sequencing used peripheral blood mononuclear cells (PBMCs), obtained at new diagnosis, from a patient treated with antithyroid drugs. Receptors were obtained from a woman in her twenties or thirties with Graves disease.

This clonotype has at least ten counts. This chain links TRBV19 with TRBJ1-4; D is possibly TRBD1 (5 bases). V lost 5 bases, J lost 4 bases, and 17 bases lay in between. This CDR3 has 16 amino acids. The germline gives CDR1 LNHDA, CDR2 SQIVND (reference sequence). CDR3 sequence: CASSALEGTNNEKLFF. In DNA form, the CDR3 reads TGTGCCAGTAGTGCTCTCGAGGGGACTAATAATGAAAAACTGTTTTTT.

About this clonotype itself: This may be a read error, as it is one base from a much larger clone. The chain carries TRBV4-3 and TRBJ2-7; unclear D gene. CDR1 is LGHNA, CDR2 YSLEER, per germline. This CDR3 contains 15 residues. This CDR3 reads CASSQLDGISHEQYF. The CDR3 nucleotides are TGCGCCAGCAGCCAATTAGACGGAATCTCCCACGAGCAGTACTTC.

This clonotype came up a few times. The chain employs TRBV19 and TRBJ1-1; D is unclear. The V end was cut by 7 bases, the J end by 1 base, with 13 bases between. The CDR3 length is 14 residues. Germline CDR1 reads LNHDA; CDR2 reads SQIVND (reference sequence). Here the CDR3 reads CASTPIDKNTEAFF. CDR3 DNA: TGTGCCAGTACCCCTATAGACAAGAACACTGAAGCTTTCTTT.

At least ten counts were recorded for this clonotype. The chain uses TRBV15 and TRBJ1-5, with TRBD1 matching 8 bases. The V and J ends lost 1 base and 7 bases, in that order; junction bases with no gene match: 9. The CDR3 contains 16 residues. Per germline, CDR1 LNHNV and CDR2 YYDKDF (reference sequence). In nucleotides, the CDR3 is TGTGCCACCAGCAGAGGCTTCAGGGGGCTGGGACAGCCCCAGCATTTT. Translated: CATSRGFRGLGQPQHF.

This clonotype has a count of ten or more. The rearrangement joins TRBV11-2 to TRBJ2-5; no definite D call. The V gene's germline CDR1 is SGHAT and CDR2 FQNNGV. The CDR3 length is 13 residues. With 3 bases removed from V and 2 bases from J, the gap between germline ends came to 7 bases. CDR3 loop: CASSFVWQETQYF. CDR3 in DNA: TGTGCCAGCAGCTTCGTCTGGCAAGAGACCCAGTACTTC.

In its sample, this clonotype was seen many times. The chain has TRBV12-3 or TRBV12-4 and TRBJ1-1; the D is unclear. V lost 2 bases to trimming and J lost 0 bases, with 7 bases between them. CDR3 length: 14 residues. The chain's CDR3 is CASSLNPLNTEAFF. The CDR3 nucleotides are TGTGCCAGCAGTTTAAACCCCTTGAACACTGAAGCTTTCTTT.

There are a few counts of this clonotype. The V and J genes are TRBV7-9 and TRBJ2-5; 12 bases are a match to TRBD2. V was clipped by 3 bases and J by 2 bases; unmatched bases: 4. The CDR3 length is 16 residues. The germline CDR1 and CDR2 sequences are SEHNR and FQNEAQ (reference sequence). The DNA for the CDR3 is TGTGCCAGCAGCTTCCTAGCGGGAGGGCCACAAGAGACCCAGTACTTC. Translated, it gives CASSFLAGGPQETQYF.

The table lists this clonotype with many counts. This rearrangement joins TRBV27 to TRBJ2-7; D not resolved. Trimming took off 5 bases at V and 0 bases at J, with 11 bases between the two ends. The CDR3 sequence is 14 residues long. Germline V lookup: CDR1 MNHEY, CDR2 SMNVEV (reference sequence). DNA of the CDR3: TGTGCCAGCAGTGCCCGTCCCGACTCCTACGAGCAGTACTTC. This sequence encodes CASSARPDSYEQYF.

This clonotype was detected a few times. J is TRBJ2-2 and V is TRBV7-9; TRBD1 might be the D (5 bases). The CDR3 runs 14 residues. Deletions cut 2 bases from V and 6 bases from J, with 10 bases between. The germline CDR1 and CDR2 sequences are SEHNR and FQNEAQ (reference sequence). The chain's CDR3 is CASSLSQVSGELFF. Written as DNA, the CDR3 is TGTGCCAGCAGCTTATCACAGGTATCCGGGGAGCTGTTTTTT.

Details on this clonotype: A clone one base away is much larger, so this may be a read error. The V and J genes are TRBV27 and TRBJ1-2; 9 nucleotides match TRBD1. The CDR3 runs to 16 residues. Germline-derived CDR1 and CDR2 are MNHEY and SMNVEV (reference sequence). V lost 5 bases, J lost 4 bases, and 11 bases stayed unmatched. Here the CDR3 reads CASSTHKGQGLYGYTF. The CDR3 DNA is TGTGCCAGCAGTACCCATAAGGGACAGGGCCTCTATGGCTACACCTTC.

V is TRBV19 and J is TRBJ1-2; D not certain. Germline V gene lookup returns CDR1 LNHDA and CDR2 SQIVND (reference sequence). There are 12 residues in the CDR3. The germline V and J ends were trimmed by 6 bases and 0 bases, with 5 bases remaining between them. CDR3 DNA sequence: TGTGCCAGTAGACAGACTAACTATGGCTACACCTTC. It specifies CASRQTNYGYTF.

The chain joins TRBV3-1 to TRBJ2-7; D gene uncertain. This CDR3 contains 15 residues. CDR1 LGHDT and CDR2 YNNKEL come from the germline V gene (reference sequence). V lost 1 base and J 0 bases, leaving 10 bases between the germline ends. The CDR3 DNA reads TGTGCCAGCAGCCAAGGTCTAGGGCCCTCCTACGAGCAGTACTTC. Amino acid sequence: CASSQGLGPSYEQYF.

This clonotype was seen repeatedly, ten times or more. The V and J genes are TRBV2 and TRBJ2-1; D uncertain. The CDR3 runs to 13 residues. Germline assignment: CDR1 SNHLY and CDR2 FYNNEI. Trimming took off 6 bases at V and 7 bases at J, with 13 bases between the two ends. The CDR3 reads CASSVWVGNEQFF. In nucleotides, the CDR3 is TGTGCCAGCAGCGTATGGGTGGGGAATGAGCAGTTCTTC. Together with reference TRBV2 and TRBJ2-1, the CDR3 gives the full variable domain: EPEVTQTPSHQVTQMGQEVILRCVPISNHLYFYWYRQILGQKVEFLVSFYNNEISEKSEIFDDQFSVERPDGSNFTLKIRSTKLEDSAMYFCASSVWVGNEQFFGPGTRLTVL.

This clonotype was counted at least ten times. The chain employs TRBV30 and TRBJ2-1; D is perhaps TRBD2 (6 bases). V lost 6 bases, J lost 10 bases, and 13 bases lay in between. This CDR3 has 11 residues. Germline CDR1 GTSNPN, CDR2 SVGIG (reference sequence). CDR3 in DNA: TGTGCCTGTTGGTCTGGGGGGGAGCAGTTCTTC. This encodes CACWSGGEQFF.

This clonotype was detected only a few times. A single base separates this from a much larger clone, so it may be a read error. The chain is built from TRBV28 and TRBJ2-7; 7 bases map to TRBD1. CDR1 MDHEN and CDR2 SYDVKM come from the germline V gene. The length of the CDR3 is 13 residues. For the CDR3, the DNA is TGTGCCAGCGAGGACAGGCCATCCTACGGGCAGTACTTC. Its protein product is CASEDRPSYGQYF.

This clonotype appeared many times. The chain is built from TRBV28 and TRBJ1-5; D is uncertain. The V gene lost 3 bases and the J gene lost 4 bases, with 25 bases spanning the gap. CDR1 MDHEN and CDR2 SYDVKM come from the germline V gene. CDR3 length: 19 amino acids. CDR3 nucleotide sequence: TGTGCCAGCAGTTTTCTCGCCGAAGGGCGGATAAAAGAAAATCAGCCCCAGCATTTT. Amino acids: CASSFLAEGRIKENQPQHF. The variable domain in full, with the rest retrieved from reference TRBV28 and TRBJ1-5, is DVKVTQSSRYLVKRTGEKVFLECVQDMDHENMFWYRQDPGLGLRLIYFSYDVKMKEKGDIPEGYSVSREKKERFSLILESASTNQTSMYLCASSFLAEGRIKENQPQHFGDGTRLSIL.

This clonotype was observed many times. This chain uses TRBV18 with TRBJ2-7, with TRBD1 matching over 8 bases. The V gene's germline CDR1 is KGHSH and CDR2 LQKENI. V lost 3 bases to trimming and J lost 2 bases; unmatched junction nucleotides: 9. The CDR3 loop spans 16 amino acids. DNA of the CDR3: TGTGCCAGCTCACCCAGGTCAGAGGGACAGGCCTACGAGCAGTACTTC. Encoded protein: CASSPRSEGQAYEQYF.

The chain links TRBV2 to TRBJ2-7; D unclear. CDR1 is SNHLY and CDR2 is FYNNEI in the germline V gene. This CDR3 has 13 residues. V lost 7 bases, J lost 1 base, and 11 bases lay in between. The CDR3 DNA reads TGTGCCAGCAACCAGTGGTCGTCCTACGAGCAGTACTTC. It encodes CASNQWSSYEQYF.

This clonotype was counted a few times. This chain links TRBV28 with TRBJ2-2; tentatively, D is TRBD2 (6 bases). The ends were cut back, 4 bases at V and 4 bases at J, with 16 bases in the middle. Germline V gene sequence: CDR1 MDHEN, CDR2 SYDVKM. The CDR3 runs 16 residues. The CDR3 DNA reads TGTGCCAGCAGTTCAGCTACCGCGGGAAGCACCGGGGAGCTGTTTTTT. Translated, it gives CASSSATAGSTGELFF.

In this sample, this clonotype turned up many times. The CDR3 reads CSANRFTDTQYF. CDR3 nucleotides: TGCAGTGCTAACAGGTTCACAGATACGCAGTATTTT. V and J are TRBV20-1 and TRBJ2-3, with D maybe TRBD1 (5 bases). There are 12 residues in the CDR3. The V and J ends lost 4 bases and 2 bases respectively, with 7 bases between them. The germline CDR1 and CDR2 sequences are DFQATT and SNEGSKA (reference sequence).

This clonotype has more than one count but fewer than ten. The J gene is TRBJ2-7, the V gene TRBV19; maybe TRBD1 (5 bases). CDR3 length: 15 residues. V lost 2 bases and J lost 2, with 13 bases in between. Looked up from germline, CDR1 is LNHDA and CDR2 is SQIVND (reference sequence). The CDR3: CASSISSGLAYEQYF. CDR3 in DNA: TGTGCCAGTAGTATAAGCTCAGGGTTAGCCTACGAGCAGTACTTC.

This clonotype was picked up many times. The rearrangement joins TRBV15 to TRBJ1-1, with D uncertain. Germline loops: CDR1 LNHNV, CDR2 YYDKDF (reference sequence). This CDR3 is 15 amino acids long. Between the trimmed V and J ends, which lost 4 bases and 3 bases, there was a span of 15 bases. The CDR3 is CATSTQSTDYTEAFF. CDR3 nucleotides: TGTGCCACCAGCACCCAATCGACGGATTACACTGAAGCTTTCTTT.

In nucleotides, the CDR3 is TGTGCCAGCAGCTCTACCGACAGGGCAAACGAGCAGTACTTC. Its protein product is CASSSTDRANEQYF. This sequence joins TRBV7-9 and TRBJ2-7; 7 bases are shared with TRBD1. CDR1 is SEHNR, CDR2 FQNEAQ, per germline (reference sequence). The CDR3 runs 14 residues. With 4 bases clipped from V and 5 bases from J, the junction kept 8 bases outside the gene matches.

This clonotype was recorded many times. The rearrangement joins TRBV20-1 to TRBJ2-7; 11 positions agree with TRBD2. Trimming removed 0 bases from V and 3 bases from J; junction bases left unmatched: 4. The CDR3 length is 15 residues. Looked up from germline, CDR1 is DFQATT and CDR2 is SNEGSKA (reference sequence). CDR3 bases: TGCAGTGCTAGAGACCCCGGGACTAGCGGCTACGAGCAGTACTTC. It specifies CSARDPGTSGYEQYF.

This clonotype has just a few counts. A far larger clone is just one base off, so this is likely a read error. The V gene is TRBV11-2, the J gene TRBJ2-5, with 9 bases that match TRBD1. This CDR3 is built from 15 residues. Germline V lookup: CDR1 SGHAT, CDR2 FQNNGV. The V segment lost 7 bases and the J segment 5 bases; nucleotides outside the gene matches: 11. For the CDR3, the DNA is TGTGCCAGCAACTTTCGGGACAGGGTACGGGAGACCCAGTACTTC. Translating it yields CASNFRDRVRETQYF.

This clonotype has more than one count but fewer than ten. This sequence joins TRBV18 and TRBJ1-1; D perhaps matches TRBD1 (5 bases). This CDR3 comprises 15 residues. CDR1 KGHSH and CDR2 LQKENI come from the germline V gene. V dropped 5 bases and J dropped 3 bases, with 16 bases sitting between them. The CDR3 region has the DNA TGTGCCAGCTCAGCGACGACAGCCCCGCACACTGAAGCTTTCTTT. Translated: CASSATTAPHTEAFF.